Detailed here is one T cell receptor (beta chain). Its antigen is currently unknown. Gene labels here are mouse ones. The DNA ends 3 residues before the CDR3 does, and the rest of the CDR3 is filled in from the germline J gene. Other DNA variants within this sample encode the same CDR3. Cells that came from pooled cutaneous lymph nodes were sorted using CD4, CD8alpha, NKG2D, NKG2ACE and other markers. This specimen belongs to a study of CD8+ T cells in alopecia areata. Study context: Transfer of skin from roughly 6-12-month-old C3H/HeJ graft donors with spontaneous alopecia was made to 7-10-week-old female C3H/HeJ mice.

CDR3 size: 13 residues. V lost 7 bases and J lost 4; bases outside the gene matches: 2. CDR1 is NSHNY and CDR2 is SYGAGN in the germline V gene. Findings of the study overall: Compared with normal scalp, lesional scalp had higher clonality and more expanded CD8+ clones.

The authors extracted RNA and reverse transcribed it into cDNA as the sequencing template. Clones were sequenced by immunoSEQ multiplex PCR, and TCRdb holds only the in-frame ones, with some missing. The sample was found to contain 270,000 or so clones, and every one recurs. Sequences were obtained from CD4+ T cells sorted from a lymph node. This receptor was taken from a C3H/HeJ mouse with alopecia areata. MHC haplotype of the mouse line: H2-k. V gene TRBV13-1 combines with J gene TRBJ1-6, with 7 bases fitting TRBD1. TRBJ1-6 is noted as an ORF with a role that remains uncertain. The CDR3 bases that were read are TGTGCCAGCCGGGACAGTTATAATTCGCCC. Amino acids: CASRDSYNSP. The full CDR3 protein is CASRDSYNSPLYF.